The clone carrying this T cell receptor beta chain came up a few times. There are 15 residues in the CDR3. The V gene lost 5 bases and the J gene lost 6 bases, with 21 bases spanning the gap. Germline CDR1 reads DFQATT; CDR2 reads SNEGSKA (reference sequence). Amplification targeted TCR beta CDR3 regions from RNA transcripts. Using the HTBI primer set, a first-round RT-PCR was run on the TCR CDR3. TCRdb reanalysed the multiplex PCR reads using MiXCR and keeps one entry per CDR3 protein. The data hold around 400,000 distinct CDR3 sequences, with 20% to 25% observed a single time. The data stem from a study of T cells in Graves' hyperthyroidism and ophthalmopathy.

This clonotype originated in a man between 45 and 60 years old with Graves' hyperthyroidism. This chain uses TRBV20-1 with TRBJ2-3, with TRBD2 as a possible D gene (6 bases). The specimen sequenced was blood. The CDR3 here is CSAPMRAGLMDTQYF. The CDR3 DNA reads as TGCAGTGCTCCTATGAGAGCGGGCCTCATGGATACGCAGTATTTT.